This T cell receptor (beta chain) was identified in a study of T cell responses to AZD1222 COVID-19 vaccine. Study outcomes and limitations: Most donors were white British, females outnumbered males, and clonal diversity was possibly underestimated. Repertoire collection took place solely once the T cell response had peaked. Once two AZD1222 doses were given, Spike-specific TCR breadth and depth went up.

Sequenced by immunoSEQ multiplex PCR; TCRdb stores in-frame clones only, minus some. This sample carries 90,000 to 150,000 clones, approximately 87% of them seen once, and the ten largest clones take roughly 3.5%. Germline loops: CDR1 SEHNR, CDR2 FQNEAQ (reference sequence). The V segment lost 3 bases and the J segment 10 bases; nucleotides outside the gene matches: 8. The CDR3 consists of 15 residues. Regarding this clone: Its antigen is as yet unknown.

The gene calls are TRBV7-9 and TRBJ1-6, with 8 bases identical to TRBD1. Sequenced material: peripheral blood, taken on day 0 of AZD1222 vaccination. The receptor was derived from an adult in good health. The CDR3 DNA reads as TGTGCCAGCAGCTTTCACCAGGGGGCAGGGTCACCCCTCCACTTT. It is translated as CASSFHQGAGSPLHF.